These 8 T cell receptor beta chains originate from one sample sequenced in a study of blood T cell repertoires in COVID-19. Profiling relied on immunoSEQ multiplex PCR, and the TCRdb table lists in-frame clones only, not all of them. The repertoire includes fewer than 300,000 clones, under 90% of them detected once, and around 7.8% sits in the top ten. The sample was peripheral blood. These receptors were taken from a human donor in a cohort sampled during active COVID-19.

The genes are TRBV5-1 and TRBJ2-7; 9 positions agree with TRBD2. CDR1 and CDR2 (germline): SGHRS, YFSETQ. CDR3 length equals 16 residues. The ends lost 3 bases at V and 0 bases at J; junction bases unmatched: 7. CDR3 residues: CASSSVASGTSYEQYF. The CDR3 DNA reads TGCGCCAGCAGCTCTGTGGCTAGCGGGACCTCCTACGAGCAGTACTTC.

The CDR3 loop reads CARSLGGLTGTNEKLFF. The CDR3 nucleotides read TGTGCCAGAAGCTTAGGGGGTTTGACGGGGACTAATGAAAAACTGTTTTTT. This chain connects TRBV7-5 to TRBJ1-4. TRBV7-5 is a recognized pseudogene. This CDR3 spans 17 amino acids.

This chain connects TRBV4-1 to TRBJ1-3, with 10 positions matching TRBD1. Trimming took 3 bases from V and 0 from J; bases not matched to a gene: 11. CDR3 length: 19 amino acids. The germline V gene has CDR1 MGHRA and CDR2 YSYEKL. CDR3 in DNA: TGCGCCAGCAGCCATGGAGGGACAGGGGAGTTAGTCTCTGGAAACACCATATATTTT. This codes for CASSHGGTGELVSGNTIYF.

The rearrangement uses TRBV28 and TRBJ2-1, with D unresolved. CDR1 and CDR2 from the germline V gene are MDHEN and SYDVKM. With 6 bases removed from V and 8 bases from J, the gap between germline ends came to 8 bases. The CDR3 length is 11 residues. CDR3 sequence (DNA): TGTGCCAGCAGGATAGTCGATGAGCAGTTCTTC. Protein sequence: CASRIVDEQFF.

CDR3 protein: CAISELERASWNNEQFF. Written as DNA, the CDR3 is TGTGCCATCAGTGAGCTTGAACGGGCTAGCTGGAACAATGAGCAGTTCTTC. The V call is TRBV10-3, the J call TRBJ2-1; a possible D gene is TRBD2 (5 bases). CDR1 and CDR2 from the germline V gene are ENHRY and SYGVKD. This CDR3 is 17 amino acids long. V was trimmed by 2 bases and J by 5 bases, leaving 19 bases between them.

CDR3 in DNA: TGCAGCGTCTCCACTAGCGGCGTAGATGGCTACACCTTC. Encoded protein: CSVSTSGVDGYTF. The rearrangement joins TRBV29-1 to TRBJ1-2, with D unclear. The CDR3 is 13 residues long. Germline V gene lookup returns CDR1 SQVTM and CDR2 ANQGSEA. The V and J ends lost 6 bases and 6 bases respectively, with 17 bases between them.

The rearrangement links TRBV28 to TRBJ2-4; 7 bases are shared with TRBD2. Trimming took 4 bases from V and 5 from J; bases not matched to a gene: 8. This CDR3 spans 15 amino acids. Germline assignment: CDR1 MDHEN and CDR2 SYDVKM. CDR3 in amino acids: CASSSPQGGENIQYF. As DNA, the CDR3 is TGTGCCAGCAGTTCCCCCCAGGGAGGGGAAAACATTCAGTACTTC.

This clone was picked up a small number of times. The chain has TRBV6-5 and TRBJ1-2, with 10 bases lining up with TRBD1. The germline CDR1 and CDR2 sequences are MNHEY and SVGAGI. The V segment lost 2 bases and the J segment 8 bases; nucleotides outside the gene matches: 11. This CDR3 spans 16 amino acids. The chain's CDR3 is CASSYVLRGTGEGYTF. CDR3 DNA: TGTGCCAGCAGTTACGTACTGAGAGGGACAGGGGAAGGCTACACCTTC.